A single sample is the source of the 4 T cell receptor beta chains below, sequenced in a study of cytomegalovirus exposure and HLA in healthy donors. Sequenced by immunoSEQ multiplex PCR; TCRdb stores in-frame clones only, minus some. The sample contains hundreds of thousands of clones, roughly 87% of which appear only once. What was sequenced was PBMCs. These receptors came from a woman in her 30s in good health and CMV-seronegative.

This rearrangement joins TRBV7-9 to TRBJ1-1; the D gene is possibly TRBD1 (6 bases). CDR3 length: 15 amino acids. Germline V gene lookup returns CDR1 SEHNR and CDR2 FQNEAQ (reference sequence). Trimming shortened V by 5 bases and J by 0 bases, and 13 bases separated the two germline ends. CDR3 sequence: CASSPSQGMNTEAFF. The CDR3 DNA reads TGTGCCAGCAGCCCATCACAGGGCATGAACACTGAAGCTTTCTTT.

CDR3 sequence: CASSVGKFRNEKLFF. CDR3 bases: TGTGCCAGCAGCGTGGGGAAGTTTCGGAATGAAAAACTGTTTTTT. This chain joins TRBV9 and TRBJ1-4; D is undetermined. The CDR3 loop spans 15 amino acids. Per germline, CDR1 SGDLS and CDR2 YYNGEE. V was shortened by 2 bases and J by 5 bases, with 13 bases between the two germline ends.

The rearrangement links TRBV28 to TRBJ1-2; 7 nucleotides align to TRBD1. The germline V gene encodes CDR1 MDHEN and CDR2 SYDVKM. CDR3 size: 14 residues. Losses at the gene ends were 7 bases for V and 5 bases for J; bases not matched to a gene: 10. As DNA, the CDR3 is TGTGCCAGCACCCTAGGGGACAGATATTATGGCTACACCTTC. This translates into CASTLGDRYYGYTF.

V usage is TRBV29-1 and J usage is TRBJ2-1; TRBD1 is a possible D gene (5 bases). The CDR3 runs 12 residues. Germline V CDR1 and CDR2: SQVTM, ANQGSEA. V was pared by 4 bases and J by 6 bases, with 10 bases between. The CDR3 region is CSVGGVSNEQFF. The CDR3 coding sequence is TGCAGCGTTGGGGGCGTTAGCAATGAGCAGTTCTTC.